The source of this T cell receptor beta chain is a study of tumor-infiltrating lymphocytes in glioblastoma multiforme. Study-wide findings and caveats: Detected clone frequencies may not reflect cell counts, being RNA-based. The T cells in this sample were not sorted into functional subsets.

Of note for this clonotype: What it binds is not known.

TCRB libraries came from RNA via three nested multiplex PCR rounds. MiXCR, applied by TCRdb to the multiplex PCR reads, yields one record per CDR3 protein. The sample holds 12,000 to 15,000 distinct CDR3 sequences; roughly 73% are singletons and the top ten take roughly 37%. The CDR3 runs 11 residues. Germline V CDR1 and CDR2: SGHAT, FQNNGV. V shed 4 bases and J shed 2 bases, with 2 bases lying between them. The clonotype was recovered from a male donor with glioblastoma. The chain combines TRBV11-2 with TRBJ1-1; D call uncertain. Sequencing was performed on brain tumor tissue. The CDR3 nucleotides read TGTGCCAGCAGCTCCAACACTGAAGCTTTCTTT. Translating it yields CASSSNTEAFF.